A single sample is the source of the 9 T cell receptor beta chains below, sequenced in a study of shared clonotypes between healthy human individuals. Cells designated naive CD8 were CD45RO-negative and were positively selected for CCR7, with terminally differentiated effector memory CD45RA+ cells excluded. TCRdb keeps only in-frame clones here, not all; method: immunoSEQ multiplex PCR. The top ten clones hold under 2% of a sample with around 2.1 million clones, about 93% of them seen once. What was sequenced was naive CD8+ T cells from PBMCs. These TCRs come from a man between 18 and 35 years old in good health. Some clones in this sample may be carry-over from other donors' samples.

The chain couples TRBV9 to TRBJ1-2; TRBD1 is a possible D gene (6 bases). CDR1 SGDLS and CDR2 YYNGEE come from the germline V gene. V was pared by 5 bases and J by 13 bases, with 18 bases between. The CDR3 runs 12 residues. CDR3 sequence (DNA): TGTGCCAGCAGTCCTGGGGACACTGAGAGCACCTTC. This gives the protein CASSPGDTESTF.

On this clone: The sample carries other DNA sequences with the same CDR3. The genes are TRBV16 and TRBJ1-1; D is unclear. CDR3 length: 11 residues. The germline V gene encodes CDR1 KGHSY and CDR2 FQNENV. The V gene lost 3 bases and the J gene lost 5 bases, with 4 bases spanning the gap. CDR3 residues: CASSQGTEAFF. The CDR3 bases are TGTGCCAGCAGCCAGGGGACTGAAGCTTTCTTT.

In this sample, this clone turned up a few times. This sequence joins TRBV30 and TRBJ1-1, with D hard to call. The CDR3 has 13 amino acids. V lost 4 bases and J lost 1, with 10 bases in between. CDR1 GTSNPN and CDR2 SVGIG come from the germline V gene (reference sequence). The CDR3 protein is CAWTAGRNTEAFF. The CDR3 DNA is TGTGCCTGGACCGCCGGGAGGAACACTGAAGCTTTCTTT.

The rearrangement links TRBV6-4 to TRBJ1-2; perhaps TRBD1 as D (5 bases). The germline CDR1 and CDR2 sequences are MRHNA and SNTAGT. The CDR3 is 15 amino acids. V dropped 2 bases and J dropped 4 bases, with 14 bases sitting between them. CDR3 bases: TGTGCCAGCAGTGACGTGGCAGGGCGTACCTATGGCTACACCTTC. The encoded protein is CASSDVAGRTYGYTF.

V and J are TRBV10-3 and TRBJ2-7; tentatively, D is TRBD1 (5 bases). CDR1 ENHRY and CDR2 SYGVKD come from the germline V gene. The germline V and J ends were trimmed by 3 bases and 4 bases, with 13 bases remaining between them. CDR3 length: 14 residues. The CDR3 DNA reads as TGTGCCATCAGTGACTATACAGGCCGATACGAGCAGTACTTC. The encoded protein is CAISDYTGRYEQYF.

In its sample, this clone was seen once. This chain links TRBV11-3 with TRBJ2-1, with D perhaps TRBD2 (6 bases). Between the trimmed V and J ends, which lost 5 bases and 6 bases, there was a span of 14 bases. This CDR3 region has 14 residues. Looked up from germline, CDR1 is SGHNT and CDR2 is YENEEA. The CDR3 here is CASSTRGDSNEQFF. The CDR3, as DNA: TGTGCCAGCAGCACCCGAGGGGACTCCAATGAGCAGTTCTTC. Combining the CDR3 with reference TRBV11-3 and TRBJ2-1 gives the whole variable domain EAGVVQSPRYKIIEKKQPVAFWCNPISGHNTLYWYLQNLGQGPELLIRYENEEAVDDSQLPKDRFSAERLKGVDSTLKIQPAELGDSAVYLCASSTRGDSNEQFFGPGTRLTVL.

The rearrangement uses TRBV28 and TRBJ2-5, with TRBD2 identical over 8 bases. CDR3 size: 16 residues. V lost 5 bases, J lost 4 bases, and 12 bases stayed unmatched. Germline CDR1 and CDR2: MDHEN and SYDVKM. CDR3 region: CASSLSGSLYRETQYF. The CDR3 nucleotides are TGTGCCAGCAGTCTAAGCGGGAGCCTGTATAGAGAGACCCAGTACTTC.

This chain connects TRBV21-1 to TRBJ2-7. TRBV21-1 is listed as a pseudogene. The CDR3 sequence is 15 residues long. CDR3 in DNA: TGTGCCAGCAGCAAAGGAGGGGACGGACCTAGATTGCAGTACTTC. This codes for CASSKGGDGPRLQYF.

The chain combines TRBV28 with TRBJ2-4, with D perhaps matching TRBD2 (7 bases). V was clipped by 6 bases and J by 0 bases, with 15 bases between them. Looked up from germline, CDR1 is MDHEN and CDR2 is SYDVKM. CDR3 length: 16 amino acids. CDR3 bases: TGTGCCAGCAGGGCATGGGGGGGCGCAGCCAAAAACATTCAGTACTTC. Protein: CASRAWGGAAKNIQYF. Looking up the rest from reference TRBV28 and TRBJ2-4 gives the full variable domain: DVKVTQSSRYLVKRTGEKVFLECVQDMDHENMFWYRQDPGLGLRLIYFSYDVKMKEKGDIPEGYSVSREKKERFSLILESASTNQTSMYLCASRAWGGAAKNIQYFGAGTRLSVL.